Each of the 20 T cell receptor beta chains below was sequenced from the same sample in a study of Tregs in tolerant kidney transplant recipients. Generated by immunoSEQ multiplex PCR, the TCRdb table keeps only in-frame clones and is missing some. Of approximately 82,000 clones detected, under 95% appear once; the ten largest clones hold around 1.5%. Recipients received nonmyeloablative bone marrow transplants from related graft donors, with transient mixed chimerism. Sequenced here: CD4+ T cells from blood (PBMCs), sampled 12 months after the transplant. The receptors stem from a human patient who received a combined kidney and bone marrow transplant. Some T cells may trace back to the graft donor.

The genes are TRBV7-2 and TRBJ1-2, with 11 bases matching TRBD1. CDR3 size: 15 residues. Germline assignment: CDR1 SGHTA and CDR2 FQGNSA. V gave up 5 bases and J gave up 5 bases; unmatched junction bases: 7. CDR3 DNA: TGTGCCAGCAGCCTCTGGGACAGGGGGGCATATGGCTACACCTTC. Translating gives CASSLWDRGAYGYTF.

A word on this clone: The same CDR3 also results from other DNA sequences found in this sample. The rearrangement links TRBV5-1 to TRBJ2-2, with D possibly TRBD1 on 5 matching bases. The CDR3 length is 14 residues. The V end was cut by 4 bases, the J end by 1 base, with 8 bases between. Germline V gene sequence: CDR1 SGHRS, CDR2 YFSETQ. Written as DNA, the CDR3 is TGCGCCAGCAGCCCAGGACAGAACACCGGGGAGCTGTTTTTT. Translating gives CASSPGQNTGELFF.

The chain recombines TRBV28 with TRBJ1-2, with no clear D. The CDR3 loop spans 11 amino acids. Trimming pared 6 bases from V and 2 bases from J, leaving 4 bases between. Germline V gene data show CDR1 as MDHEN and CDR2 as SYDVKM. CDR3 bases: TGTGCCAGCAGCCAGAACTATGGCTACACCTTC. Translation: CASSQNYGYTF.

V gene TRBV5-1 combines with J gene TRBJ2-7; 11 positions match TRBD2. Germline CDR1 SGHRS, CDR2 YFSETQ. V shed 0 bases and J 5 bases; nucleotides not matched to a gene: 10. The CDR3 totals 17 residues. CDR3 bases: TGCGCCAGCAGCTTGGCCTTCGGTAGCGGGGGGGCCAACGAGCAGTACTTC. This gives the protein CASSLAFGSGGANEQYF.

The chain carries TRBV7-2 and TRBJ2-7, with TRBD2 matching 11 bases. This CDR3 comprises 15 residues. Germline lookup yields CDR1 SGHTA and CDR2 FQGNSA. V lost 1 base, J lost 6 bases, and 5 bases stayed unmatched. The DNA for the CDR3 is TGTGCCAGCAGCTTAGTAGCGGGGGGGGTCGCCGAGCAGTACTTC. Amino acid sequence: CASSLVAGGVAEQYF. Full variable domain (outside the CDR3, taken from reference TRBV7-2 and TRBJ2-7): GAGVSQSPSNKVTEKGKDVELRCDPISGHTALYWYRQSLGQGLEFLIYFQGNSAPDKSGLPSDRFSAERTGGSVSTLTIQRTQQEDSAVYLCASSLVAGGVAEQYFGPGTRLTVT.

The CDR3 sequence: CASSLEPTDTQYF. As DNA, the CDR3 is TGTGCCAGCAGCCTTGAGCCCACAGATACGCAGTATTTT. J is TRBJ2-3 and V is TRBV7-3, with D unclear. Germline values: CDR1 SGHTA, CDR2 FQGTGA. V gave up 5 bases and J gave up 2 bases, with 8 bases separating them. The CDR3 is 13 residues long.

Regarding this clone: Distinct nucleotide sequences in the sample also encode this CDR3. This chain links TRBV5-1 with TRBJ1-5; 8 bases match TRBD1. Germline lookup yields CDR1 SGHRS and CDR2 YFSETQ. Trimming cost V 4 bases and J 7 bases; bases outside gene matches: 7. The CDR3 consists of 14 residues. The CDR3, as DNA: TGCGCCAGCAGCCCAGGACAGGGCGGACAGCCCCAGCATTTT. Protein sequence: CASSPGQGGQPQHF.

The J gene is TRBJ2-3, the V gene TRBV27, with TRBD2 identical over 13 bases. V gave up 5 bases and J gave up 4 bases; unmatched junction bases: 9. This CDR3 has 17 amino acids. CDR1 is MNHEY and CDR2 is SMNVEV in the germline V gene (reference sequence). In nucleotides, the CDR3 is TGTGCCAGCAGTCCCAAGAGCGGACTAGCGGGAGCAGATACGCAGTATTTT. Amino acids: CASSPKSGLAGADTQYF.

The V gene is TRBV30, the J gene TRBJ2-3, with D possibly TRBD2 on 5 matching bases. Germline CDR1 and CDR2: GTSNPN and SVGIG (reference sequence). The CDR3 is 13 amino acids. V shed 2 bases and J shed 5 bases, with 11 bases lying between them. The CDR3 nucleotides are TGTGCCTGGAGTATGACTACCGTAGATACGCAGTATTTT. Its translation: CAWSMTTVDTQYF.

The J gene is TRBJ1-2, the V gene TRBV30, with 8 bases identical to TRBD1. Trimming cost V 0 bases and J 7 bases; bases outside gene matches: 10. The CDR3 has 15 amino acids. Germline V CDR1 and CDR2: GTSNPN, SVGIG (reference sequence). For the CDR3, the DNA is TGTGCCTGGAGTGTAAAAGAGGCAGGGGGCGCTGGCTACACCTTC. Translated, it gives CAWSVKEAGGAGYTF.

The rearrangement links TRBV6-5 to TRBJ2-7, with D perhaps TRBD2 (6 bases). The CDR3 runs 13 residues. Trimming left V 8 bases short and J 2 bases short, with 13 bases between. Germline V lookup: CDR1 MNHEY, CDR2 SVGAGI. This CDR3 reads CASSGDRTYEQYF. Written as DNA, the CDR3 is TGTGCCAGCTCGGGGGATCGGACCTACGAGCAGTACTTC.

V is TRBV28 and J is TRBJ2-5, with 11 bases aligning to TRBD2. J gave up 5 bases and V 6 bases, and 5 bases lay outside the gene matches. This CDR3 region has 14 residues. Germline assignment: CDR1 MDHEN and CDR2 SYDVKM. The chain's CDR3 is CASSSLAGVETQYF. The CDR3 coding sequence is TGTGCCAGCAGCTCACTAGCGGGGGTGGAGACCCAGTACTTC.

J is TRBJ2-1 and V is TRBV7-3; TRBD2 agrees at 10 bases. The V gene's germline CDR1 is SGHTA and CDR2 FQGTGA. The V gene end was trimmed by 4 bases and the J gene end by 6 bases; junction bases not matched to a gene: 6. This CDR3 has 15 residues. The DNA for the CDR3 is TGTGCCAGCAGCTCGAAAAGCGGGAGGGCCAATGAGCAGTTCTTC. Its protein is CASSSKSGRANEQFF. Full variable domain (missing parts from reference TRBV7-3 and TRBJ2-1): GAGVSQTPSNKVTEKGKYVELRCDPISGHTALYWYRQSLGQGPEFLIYFQGTGAADDSGLPNDRFFAVRPEGSVSTLKIQRTERGDSAVYLCASSSKSGRANEQFFGPGTRLTVL.

The chain couples TRBV29-1 to TRBJ1-2; 8 nucleotides agree with TRBD1. The V and J ends lost 4 bases and 7 bases, in that order; junction bases with no gene match: 14. The germline V gene has CDR1 SQVTM and CDR2 ANQGSEA. CDR3 length: 15 residues. The CDR3 DNA is TGCAGCGTTGGCCTCTCAGGGGGCGCCCAGGGTGGCTACACCTTC. Amino acids: CSVGLSGGAQGGYTF. Full variable domain (remainder filled in from reference TRBV29-1 and TRBJ1-2): SAVISQKPSRDICQRGTSLTIQCQVDSQVTMMFWYRQQPGQSLTLIATANQGSEATYESGFVIDKFPISRPNLTFSTLTVSNMSPEDSSIYLCSVGLSGGAQGGYTFGSGTRLTVV.

V is TRBV5-1 and J is TRBJ1-1, with TRBD1 as a possible D gene (6 bases). CDR1 and CDR2 from the germline V gene are SGHRS and YFSETQ. The CDR3 has 13 amino acids. The V gene lost 0 bases and the J gene lost 8 bases, with 11 bases spanning the gap. In DNA form, the CDR3 reads TGCGCCAGCAGCTTGGTTCAGGGGAAAGAAGCTTTCTTT. Its translation is CASSLVQGKEAFF. Combining the CDR3 with reference TRBV5-1 and TRBJ1-1 gives the whole variable domain KAGVTQTPRYLIKTRGQQVTLSCSPISGHRSVSWYQQTPGQGLQFLFEYFSETQRNKGNFPGRFSGRQFSNSRSEMNVSTLELGDSALYLCASSLVQGKEAFFGQGTRLTVV.

V and J are TRBV19 and TRBJ2-7; 11 nucleotides line up with TRBD1. The CDR3 extends over 15 amino acids. In germline, CDR1 is LNHDA, CDR2 SQIVND (reference sequence). J lost 3 bases, V lost 3 bases, and 4 bases had no gene match. The CDR3 coding sequence is TGTGCCAGTAGTATCGGGACAGGGGGTTACTACGAGCAGTACTTC. Translating it yields CASSIGTGGYYEQYF.

The chain recombines TRBV5-1 with TRBJ2-1, with 7 bases lining up with TRBD1. J was trimmed by 9 bases and V by 3 bases; bases with no gene match: 21. The CDR3 sequence is 18 residues long. The germline gives CDR1 SGHRS, CDR2 YFSETQ. The CDR3 coding sequence is TGCGCCAGCAGCTCCGGCCGGCCGGATCTCCCAGGGGGTGGTGAGCAGTTCTTC. Its protein product is CASSSGRPDLPGGGEQFF.

V gene TRBV7-3 combines with J gene TRBJ2-1, with TRBD2 matching 12 bases. Trimming took 5 bases from V and 5 from J; bases not matched to a gene: 16. CDR3 size: 19 residues. CDR1 and CDR2 from the germline V gene are SGHTA and FQGTGA. The CDR3 nucleotides are TGTGCCAGCAGCCTTAACCCTTTAGGACTAGCGGGGAGACACAATGAGCAGTTCTTC. Protein: CASSLNPLGLAGRHNEQFF.

The chain carries TRBV5-6 and TRBJ2-7; no clear D. Germline assignment: CDR1 SGHDT and CDR2 YYEEEE. The CDR3 is made up of 12 amino acids. V shed 0 bases and J shed 5 bases, with 6 bases lying between them. CDR3: CASSLVFNEQYF. The DNA of the CDR3 is TGTGCCAGCAGCTTGGTTTTTAACGAGCAGTACTTC.

The chain is built from TRBV4-1 and TRBJ1-3; a possible D gene is TRBD1 (5 bases). The CDR3 has 17 amino acids. The germline gives CDR1 MGHRA, CDR2 YSYEKL. Trimming shortened V by 2 bases and J by 0 bases, and 14 bases separated the two germline ends. In nucleotides, the CDR3 is TGCGCCAGCAGCCAATCCTCAAGGGGTTTCTCTGGAAACACCATATATTTT. It encodes CASSQSSRGFSGNTIYF.